The 4 T cell receptor beta chains listed next were all sequenced from one sample in a study of blood T cell repertoires in COVID-19. This table comes from immunoSEQ multiplex PCR, and its TCRdb copy is limited to in-frame clones, with some not included. Here the sample spans 200,000 to 250,000 clones, about 82% being singletons. The sample consisted of peripheral blood. The source is an elderly man with acute or convalescent COVID-19.

This chain links TRBV11-2 with TRBJ1-1, with 8 bases lining up with TRBD1. The ends lost 5 bases at V and 4 bases at J; junction bases unmatched: 6. CDR3 length equals 14 residues. CDR1 is SGHAT and CDR2 is FQNNGV in the germline V gene. The CDR3: CASSMTGVGTEAFF. CDR3 in DNA: TGTGCCAGCAGCATGACAGGGGTAGGCACTGAAGCTTTCTTT.

The V and J genes are TRBV11-1 and TRBJ2-3; TRBD2 might be the D (6 bases). V shed 6 bases and J shed 5 bases, with 15 bases lying between them. This CDR3 comprises 14 residues. Looked up from germline, CDR1 is SGHAT and CDR2 is FQDESV (reference sequence). CDR3 sequence reads: CASRSAGSRDTQYF. CDR3 coding DNA: TGTGCCAGCAGGTCGGCGGGGAGTCGAGATACGCAGTATTTT. Supplemented by reference TRBV11-1 and TRBJ2-3, the full variable domain reads EAEVAQSPRYKITEKSQAVAFWCDPISGHATLYWYRQILGQGPELLVQFQDESVVDDSQLPKDRFSAERLKGVDSTLKIQPAELGDSAMYLCASRSAGSRDTQYFGPGTRLTVL.

This chain connects TRBV5-1 to TRBJ1-3, with D possibly being TRBD1 (6 bases). From germline, CDR1 is SGHRS and CDR2 YFSETQ. This CDR3 spans 16 amino acids. Trimming pared 1 base from V and 0 bases from J, leaving 11 bases between. The CDR3 region has the DNA TGCGCCAGCAGCTTGAACCCAGGGGACTCTGGAAACACCATATATTTT. This sequence encodes CASSLNPGDSGNTIYF. The full variable domain, with the rest looked up from reference TRBV5-1 and TRBJ1-3, is KAGVTQTPRYLIKTRGQQVTLSCSPISGHRSVSWYQQTPGQGLQFLFEYFSETQRNKGNFPGRFSGRQFSNSRSEMNVSTLELGDSALYLCASSLNPGDSGNTIYFGEGSWLTVV.

This clone is a singleton in its sample. This chain uses TRBV18 with TRBJ1-1; no reliable D call. Per germline, CDR1 KGHSH and CDR2 LQKENI. V lost 2 bases and J 0 bases, leaving 7 bases between the germline ends. CDR3 length: 14 amino acids. In nucleotides, the CDR3 is TGTGCCAGCTCACCAGAGAGGCTGAACACTGAAGCTTTCTTT. This translates into CASSPERLNTEAFF.